The 32 T cell receptor beta chains below were found in one sample sequenced in a study of beta chain features in type 1 diabetes. General study findings and limits: When Type 1 diabetes patients were examined, their TCRB CDR3s proved moderately but significantly shorter in all four CD4+ subsets.

The antigens these receptors bind are not known. Reverse transcribing all isolated RNA meant expressed TCRB transcripts were sequenced. Produced via immunoSEQ multiplex PCR; TCRdb's table is partial and in-frame only. Counted here are 250,000 or so clones, approximately 20% occurring once; the ten biggest clones make up about 0.027%. The sequenced sample consisted of naive CD4+ T cells from blood. These receptors originate from a woman aged 40 to 50 with type 1 diabetes.

In its sample, this clone was seen a few times. The rearrangement uses TRBV6-6 and TRBJ2-1; 9 nucleotides agree with TRBD2. J was trimmed by 10 bases and V by 5 bases; bases with no gene match: 6. This CDR3 contains 13 residues. Per the germline V gene, CDR1 is MNHNY and CDR2 is SVGAGI (reference sequence). The CDR3 spells CASSDLAGREQFF. The CDR3 DNA sequence: TGTGCCAGCAGTGACCTAGCGGGAAGGGAGCAGTTCTTC.

This clone was seen more than once but under ten times. The V call is TRBV7-2, the J call TRBJ1-2; D is uncertain. Per the germline V gene, CDR1 is SGHTA and CDR2 is FQGNSA. V was pared by 1 base and J by 9 bases, with 15 bases between. The CDR3 totals 14 residues. The CDR3 sequence: CASSLGLAERSYTF. In DNA, the CDR3 is TGTGCCAGCAGCTTAGGGTTGGCGGAGAGGAGCTACACCTTC.

This clone has more than one count but fewer than ten. The chain joins TRBV5-4 to TRBJ1-4; a possible D gene is TRBD1 (6 bases). Trimming left V 4 bases short and J 7 bases short, with 17 bases between. The CDR3 runs to 15 residues. The germline V gene has CDR1 SGHNT and CDR2 YYREEE (reference sequence). This CDR3 reads CASSSGQGIVEKLFF. The CDR3 DNA is TGTGCCAGCAGCAGTGGCCAGGGGATAGTTGAAAAACTGTTTTTT.

Only a few counts were recorded for this clone. This rearrangement joins TRBV19 to TRBJ2-5; D perhaps matches TRBD1 (6 bases). Germline values: CDR1 LNHDA, CDR2 SQIVND (reference sequence). The CDR3 consists of 13 residues. Trimming left V 6 bases short and J 1 base short, with 9 bases between. Here the CDR3 reads CASSRDTQETQYF. CDR3 DNA sequence: TGTGCCAGTAGCCGGGACACCCAAGAGACCCAGTACTTC.

This chain uses TRBV4-3 with TRBJ2-1; D is perhaps TRBD2 (5 bases). The CDR3 sequence is 16 residues long. Germline lookup yields CDR1 LGHNA and CDR2 YSLEER. V was pared by 0 bases and J by 3 bases, with 12 bases between. CDR3 sequence reads: CASSQELLGSYNEQFF. CDR3 nucleotides: TGCGCCAGCAGCCAAGAGTTACTAGGGAGCTACAATGAGCAGTTCTTC.

CDR3 sequence: CASSVGVAPGTGELFF. CDR3 bases: TGTGCCAGCAGCGTAGGAGTAGCGCCGGGGACCGGGGAGCTGTTTTTT. This rearrangement joins TRBV9 to TRBJ2-2; tentatively, D is TRBD2 (5 bases). V shed 0 bases and J shed 5 bases, with 14 bases lying between them. Germline CDR1 SGDLS, CDR2 YYNGEE. The CDR3 is 16 residues long.

The chain links TRBV6-6 to TRBJ1-5; 7 bases are shared with TRBD1. From germline, CDR1 is MNHNY and CDR2 SVGAGI (reference sequence). Trimming at V came to 7 bases and at J to 4 bases, leaving 1 base not matched to a gene. The CDR3 totals 12 residues. This chain's CDR3 is CASTGGNQPQHF. The CDR3, as DNA: TGTGCCAGCACAGGGGGTAATCAGCCCCAGCATTTT.

The J gene is TRBJ2-7, the V gene TRBV5-1; 8 nucleotides align to TRBD1. Per the germline V gene, CDR1 is SGHRS and CDR2 is YFSETQ. The ends lost 2 bases at V and 6 bases at J; junction bases unmatched: 7. The CDR3 spans 14 residues. CDR3 protein: CASSLGQGSAEQYF. In DNA, the CDR3 is TGCGCCAGCAGCTTAGGACAGGGATCCGCCGAGCAGTACTTC.

This chain joins TRBV11-3 and TRBJ2-1; TRBD2 aligns across 8 bases. CDR3 length: 13 amino acids. V gave up 6 bases and J gave up 6 bases; unmatched junction bases: 4. Germline V lookup: CDR1 SGHNT, CDR2 YENEEA. CDR3 amino acids: CASSPGTSNEQFF. The CDR3 nucleotides are TGTGCCAGCAGTCCCGGGACTAGCAATGAGCAGTTCTTC.

The table lists this clone with a few counts. The chain uses TRBV6-1 and TRBJ2-7; TRBD1 matches 11 bases. Germline V gene data show CDR1 as MNHNS and CDR2 as SASEGT. This CDR3 is 13 amino acids long. The V and J ends lost 7 bases and 3 bases, in that order; junction bases with no gene match: 2. This chain's CDR3 is CASTGTGGYEQYF. CDR3 DNA: TGTGCCAGCACCGGGACAGGGGGCTACGAGCAGTACTTC.

A few counts support this clone. The V gene is TRBV2, the J gene TRBJ2-7, with 8 bases identical to TRBD2. The germline CDR1 and CDR2 sequences are SNHLY and FYNNEI. V lost 5 bases, J lost 6 bases, and 9 bases stayed unmatched. The CDR3 spans 14 residues. Here the CDR3 reads CASSYLAGFGEQYF. CDR3 sequence (DNA): TGTGCCAGCAGTTATTTAGCGGGGTTTGGCGAGCAGTACTTC. The full variable domain, completed using reference TRBV2 and TRBJ2-7, is EPEVTQTPSHQVTQMGQEVILRCVPISNHLYFYWYRQILGQKVEFLVSFYNNEISEKSEIFDDQFSVERPDGSNFTLKIRSTKLEDSAMYFCASSYLAGFGEQYFGPGTRLTVT.

This clone was observed a few times. The rearrangement links TRBV9 to TRBJ2-1; D is possibly TRBD1 (6 bases). The germline CDR1 and CDR2 sequences are SGDLS and YYNGEE. Deletions cut 0 bases from V and 0 bases from J, with 10 bases between. The CDR3 runs 16 residues. The CDR3 region is CASSVGGRGSYNEQFF. DNA of the CDR3: TGTGCCAGCAGCGTAGGGGGGCGAGGCTCCTACAATGAGCAGTTCTTC.

The chain uses TRBV5-1 and TRBJ2-5, with 8 bases that match TRBD1. CDR3 length equals 15 residues. Trimming took 4 bases from V and 5 from J; bases not matched to a gene: 10. Germline CDR1 reads SGHRS; CDR2 reads YFSETQ. The CDR3 loop is CASSPWTGSMETQYF. CDR3 DNA: TGCGCCAGCAGCCCGTGGACAGGGTCCATGGAGACCCAGTACTTC.

This clone has only a few counts. The rearrangement joins TRBV7-9 to TRBJ1-1; 7 positions agree with TRBD1. J was trimmed by 0 bases and V by 6 bases; bases with no gene match: 7. Germline V gives CDR1 SEHNR, CDR2 FQNEAQ (reference sequence). The CDR3 runs to 15 residues. The CDR3 DNA follows: TGTGCCAGCAGAGGAGGGACAGCCATGAACACTGAAGCTTTCTTT. It is translated as CASRGGTAMNTEAFF.

The chain joins TRBV9 to TRBJ1-3; D is undetermined. Germline lookup yields CDR1 SGDLS and CDR2 YYNGEE. With 5 bases removed from V and 7 bases from J, the gap between germline ends came to 13 bases. The CDR3 length is 13 residues. The CDR3 spells CASSPGWRNTIYF. The CDR3 nucleotides read TGTGCCAGCAGTCCGGGGTGGAGGAACACCATATATTTT.

The chain couples TRBV9 to TRBJ2-7; 7 nucleotides match TRBD1. With V trimmed by 3 bases and J by 6 bases, 9 bases remained unmatched. The CDR3 has 14 residues. Germline V gene data show CDR1 as SGDLS and CDR2 as YYNGEE. CDR3 nucleotides: TGTGCCAGCAGCGCCGGGACAGCGCTTGGCGAGCAGTACTTC. Protein sequence: CASSAGTALGEQYF.

The chain is built from TRBV25-1 and TRBJ1-2, with unresolved D. Trimming removed 3 bases at V and 3 bases at J, with 11 bases between. Germline lookup yields CDR1 MGHDK and CDR2 SYGVNS. The CDR3 loop spans 14 amino acids. CDR3 protein: CASSDRLIDYGYTF. CDR3 sequence (DNA): TGTGCCAGCAGTGACAGGTTAATCGACTATGGCTACACCTTC.

The chain recombines TRBV4-2 with TRBJ2-7, with TRBD1 identical over 8 bases. The CDR3 sequence is 18 residues long. J lost 3 bases, V lost 2 bases, and 15 bases had no gene match. Germline V lookup: CDR1 LGHNA, CDR2 YNFKEQ. The CDR3 sequence is CASSQTRTGKGEIYEQYF. CDR3 nucleotides: TGTGCCAGCAGCCAAACCCGGACAGGGAAAGGGGAAATCTACGAGCAGTACTTC.

V and J are TRBV2 and TRBJ2-5, with a possible D match to TRBD1 (5 bases). Deletions cut 6 bases from V and 5 bases from J, with 7 bases between. The CDR3 loop spans 11 amino acids. The germline CDR1 and CDR2 sequences are SNHLY and FYNNEI. The CDR3 region has the DNA TGTGCCAGCAGGGGGCCGGAGACCCAGTACTTC. It yields the protein CASRGPETQYF. The full variable domain, its missing parts supplied by reference TRBV2 and TRBJ2-5, is EPEVTQTPSHQVTQMGQEVILRCVPISNHLYFYWYRQILGQKVEFLVSFYNNEISEKSEIFDDQFSVERPDGSNFTLKIRSTKLEDSAMYFCASRGPETQYFGPGTRLLVL.

This sequence joins TRBV18 and TRBJ2-5; TRBD2 agrees at 14 bases. This CDR3 is 15 amino acids long. Germline CDR1 reads KGHSH; CDR2 reads LQKENI. Trimming at V came to 6 bases and at J to 4 bases, leaving 4 bases not matched to a gene. CDR3 amino acids: CASSGTSGSSETQYF. The CDR3 nucleotides are TGTGCCAGCTCGGGGACTAGCGGGAGTTCAGAGACCCAGTACTTC.

The chain joins TRBV5-1 to TRBJ2-7; D possibly corresponds to TRBD1 (6 bases). The V end lost 0 bases, the J end lost 4 bases, and 14 bases lay between the germline ends. This CDR3 has 15 residues. The V gene's germline CDR1 is SGHRS and CDR2 YFSETQ. The CDR3 bases are TGCGCCAGCAGCTTGGCCAGTCAGGGGTGGTACGAGCAGTACTTC. It is translated as CASSLASQGWYEQYF.

The table lists this clone with a few counts. This rearrangement joins TRBV4-2 to TRBJ1-6; possibly TRBD1 for D (5 bases). This CDR3 is built from 14 residues. The V end was cut by 5 bases, the J end by 9 bases, with 14 bases between. Germline V gene data show CDR1 as LGHNA and CDR2 as YNFKEQ. The CDR3 DNA sequence: TGTGCCAGCAGCGCGGGACTTGTGGGTTCACCCCTCCACTTT. Amino acid sequence: CASSAGLVGSPLHF.

The CDR3 nucleotides are TGCAGCGTTGGGACTAGCGGGGTAGAGCAGTTCTTC. Amino acid sequence: CSVGTSGVEQFF. The rearrangement uses TRBV29-1 and TRBJ2-1, with TRBD2 identical over 12 bases. J gave up 10 bases and V 4 bases, and 2 bases lay outside the gene matches. This CDR3 contains 12 residues. CDR1 and CDR2 from the germline V gene are SQVTM and ANQGSEA.

The chain recombines TRBV18 with TRBJ2-3; TRBD1 agrees at 7 bases. The CDR3 is 16 amino acids. The V gene's germline CDR1 is KGHSH and CDR2 LQKENI. The J segment lost 0 bases and the V segment lost 3 bases, leaving 6 bases of the junction unmatched. The CDR3 region has the DNA TGTGCCAGCTCACCCTCGACAGGGATAAGCACAGATACGCAGTATTTT. It encodes CASSPSTGISTDTQYF.

The gene calls are TRBV4-2 and TRBJ2-1; 7 bases are a match to TRBD2. After removal of 3 bases from V and 2 bases from J, the junction contained 7 bases not matched to a gene. There are 16 residues in the CDR3. Looked up from germline, CDR1 is LGHNA and CDR2 is YNFKEQ. In nucleotides, the CDR3 is TGTGCCAGCAGCCAGAAAACTAGCGATCCCTACAATGAGCAGTTCTTC. Translating it yields CASSQKTSDPYNEQFF.

The chain couples TRBV7-2 to TRBJ2-7; 9 bases agree with TRBD2. The CDR3 consists of 13 residues. Germline V CDR1 and CDR2: SGHTA, FQGNSA. V shed 7 bases and J 4 bases; nucleotides not matched to a gene: 5. The CDR3 spells CASTSTSGYEQYF. For the CDR3, the DNA is TGTGCCAGCACTTCGACTAGCGGATACGAGCAGTACTTC.

The CDR3 loop is CAWRRGGVGDEQYF. CDR3 coding DNA: TGTGCCTGGAGACGCGGAGGGGTAGGGGACGAGCAGTACTTC. This sequence joins TRBV30 and TRBJ2-7; the D gene is possibly TRBD2 (6 bases). The V gene lost 3 bases and the J gene lost 5 bases, with 17 bases spanning the gap. Germline loops: CDR1 GTSNPN, CDR2 SVGIG (reference sequence). The CDR3 contains 14 residues.

V usage is TRBV25-1 and J usage is TRBJ1-2; D uncertain. V lost 6 bases and J 8 bases, leaving 10 bases between the germline ends. Germline values: CDR1 MGHDK, CDR2 SYGVNS. This CDR3 has 11 residues. The CDR3 DNA is TGTGCCAGCAGCTCCGAAAGCGGCTACACCTTC. As protein: CASSSESGYTF.

This clone showed up just a few times. The genes are TRBV5-4 and TRBJ2-7; the match to TRBD1 covers 7 bases. The CDR3 sequence is 15 residues long. Looked up from germline, CDR1 is SGHNT and CDR2 is YYREEE (reference sequence). V trimming: 6 bases; J trimming: 4 bases; junction bases outside the gene matches: 13. CDR3 DNA sequence: TGTGCCAGCACCCGCGCCCCCGGGACAGATTACGAGCAGTACTTC. As protein: CASTRAPGTDYEQYF.

The chain employs TRBV9 and TRBJ2-1, with TRBD2 matching 8 bases. This CDR3 contains 15 residues. Losses at the gene ends were 0 bases for V and 5 bases for J; bases not matched to a gene: 4. Germline-derived CDR1 and CDR2 are SGDLS and YYNGEE. CDR3 residues: CASSVEPSGHNEQFF. CDR3 DNA sequence: TGTGCCAGCAGCGTAGAGCCTAGCGGGCACAATGAGCAGTTCTTC.

V gene TRBV19 combines with J gene TRBJ2-1, with 9 nucleotides matching TRBD2. CDR1 LNHDA and CDR2 SQIVND come from the germline V gene (reference sequence). The CDR3 loop spans 15 amino acids. Trimming at V came to 5 bases and at J to 8 bases, leaving 10 bases not matched to a gene. The CDR3 protein is CASSPPGLAKDEQFF. CDR3 nucleotide sequence: TGTGCCAGTAGTCCCCCGGGACTAGCAAAGGATGAGCAGTTCTTC.

The chain uses TRBV9 and TRBJ2-5; TRBD1 agrees at 9 bases. V lost 3 bases and J lost 4; bases outside the gene matches: 7. This CDR3 contains 15 residues. CDR1 is SGDLS and CDR2 is YYNGEE in the germline V gene. The CDR3 reads CASSARQGGGETQYF. The CDR3 DNA reads as TGTGCCAGCAGCGCCCGACAGGGGGGTGGAGAGACCCAGTACTTC.